Presented here are 30 T cell receptor beta chains from one specimen sequenced in a study of post-analysis software for immune sequencing data. Unique-molecular-identifier-tagged TCR beta cDNA libraries were used. Each CDR3 protein is one row after TCRdb ran MiXCR on the PCR reads. Among roughly 800,000 distinct CDR3 sequences, approximately 57% were seen once, and the ten largest hold roughly 4.4%. Their specific antigens are unknown. Study-level results: TRBV5-6, TRBV5-1 and TRBV20-1 were among 4 or 5 TRBV segments more frequent in patients than controls.

Sample: blood. The receptors were sampled from a girl aged 10-17 years with multiple sclerosis.

CDR3 loop: CASSSQGRSTDTQYF. The CDR3 DNA sequence: TGTGCCAGCAGCTCACAGGGCCGGAGCACAGATACGCAGTATTTT. The V gene is TRBV11-2, the J gene TRBJ2-3; a possible D gene is TRBD1 (6 bases). The V end was cut by 4 bases, the J end by 0 bases, with 11 bases between. Germline CDR1 is SGHAT and CDR2 is FQNNGV. This CDR3 has 15 residues.

This clonotype was counted a few times. This rearrangement joins TRBV20-1 to TRBJ2-1, with D perhaps TRBD2 (5 bases). Germline-derived CDR1 and CDR2 are DFQATT and SNEGSKA (reference sequence). Trimming stripped 3 bases from V and 0 bases from J, with 6 bases between. This CDR3 is 13 amino acids long. Written as DNA, the CDR3 is TGCAGTGCTAGCGGGGTCTCCTACAATGAGCAGTTCTTC. Encoded protein: CSASGVSYNEQFF.

The rearrangement links TRBV14 to TRBJ2-1; 7 bases are shared with TRBD2. Germline lookup yields CDR1 SGHDN and CDR2 FVKESK. J was trimmed by 3 bases and V by 3 bases; bases with no gene match: 8. This CDR3 contains 16 residues. CDR3 amino acids: CASSHLPSGLYNEQFF. The CDR3 DNA follows: TGTGCCAGCAGCCATCTCCCTAGCGGTCTCTACAATGAGCAGTTCTTC. The complete variable domain, with remaining parts taken from reference TRBV14 and TRBJ2-1, reads EAGVTQFPSHSVIEKGQTVTLRCDPISGHDNLYWYRRVMGKEIKFLLHFVKESKQDESGMPNNRFLAERTGGTYSTLKVQPAELEDSGVYFCASSHLPSGLYNEQFFGPGTRLTVL.

The J gene is TRBJ2-1, the V gene TRBV28; 9 bases are a match to TRBD1. V lost 6 bases and J lost 5; bases outside the gene matches: 11. Germline V gene sequence: CDR1 MDHEN, CDR2 SYDVKM. The CDR3 extends over 16 amino acids. As DNA, the CDR3 is TGTGCCAGCAGCCCTCCACCCGGGACAGGGAACAATGAGCAGTTCTTC. Amino acids: CASSPPPGTGNNEQFF.

This clonotype has just a few counts. This chain joins TRBV29-1 and TRBJ2-7; the D gene could be TRBD1 or TRBD2 (5 bases each). V shed 2 bases and J shed 2 bases, with 13 bases lying between them. Germline CDR1 reads SQVTM; CDR2 reads ANQGSEA. The CDR3 loop spans 14 amino acids. CDR3 coding DNA: TGCAGCGTTGAATCGTCGGGGCGAGCCTACGAGCAGTACTTC. This codes for CSVESSGRAYEQYF.

The J gene is TRBJ2-2, the V gene TRBV5-5, with 7 nucleotides matching TRBD2. The CDR3 extends over 15 amino acids. After removal of 0 bases from V and 4 bases from J, the junction contained 3 bases not matched to a gene. Germline V gene sequence: CDR1 SGHKS, CDR2 YYEKEE (reference sequence). Here the CDR3 DNA reads TGTGCCAGCAGCTTGGAAGGCGGGGGCACCGGGGAGCTGTTTTTT. Translated, it gives CASSLEGGGTGELFF.

There are a few counts of this clonotype. This chain connects TRBV20-1 to TRBJ2-1; 8 bases are a match to TRBD2. The CDR3 length is 15 residues. V was clipped by 1 base and J by 2 bases; unmatched bases: 4. Germline CDR1 and CDR2: DFQATT and SNEGSKA (reference sequence). The CDR3 sequence is CSARVPGLAYNEQFF. CDR3 nucleotide sequence: TGCAGTGCTAGAGTCCCGGGACTAGCCTACAATGAGCAGTTCTTC.

The gene calls are TRBV9 and TRBJ2-1, with D perhaps TRBD2 (5 bases). In germline, CDR1 is SGDLS, CDR2 YYNGEE. V gave up 0 bases and J gave up 11 bases, with 12 bases separating them. CDR3 size: 13 residues. CDR3 amino acids: CASSVDPRVKQFF. CDR3 DNA: TGTGCCAGCAGCGTAGATCCGCGGGTTAAGCAGTTCTTC.

The genes are TRBV5-1 and TRBJ2-5; D possibly corresponds to TRBD2 (6 bases). The CDR3 spans 15 residues. Germline V gene data show CDR1 as SGHRS and CDR2 as YFSETQ. Deletions cut 2 bases from V and 2 bases from J, with 13 bases between. The CDR3 DNA reads TGCGCCAGCAGCTTACAAACGGGGGTACAAGAGACCCAGTACTTC. Encoded protein: CASSLQTGVQETQYF. Combining the CDR3 with reference TRBV5-1 and TRBJ2-5 gives the whole variable domain KAGVTQTPRYLIKTRGQQVTLSCSPISGHRSVSWYQQTPGQGLQFLFEYFSETQRNKGNFPGRFSGRQFSNSRSEMNVSTLELGDSALYLCASSLQTGVQETQYFGPGTRLLVL.

The rearrangement links TRBV20-1 to TRBJ2-1; TRBD2 agrees at 8 bases. Germline CDR1 DFQATT, CDR2 SNEGSKA (reference sequence). CDR3 length: 13 residues. CDR3 nucleotides: TGCAGCGGTACTAGCGGTCAGGCGGATGAGCAGTTCTTC. The encoded protein is CSGTSGQADEQFF.

This clonotype has a handful of counts. The V call is TRBV5-1, the J call TRBJ2-5; no clear D. The CDR3 covers 16 residues. CDR1 is SGHRS, CDR2 YFSETQ, per germline. Between the trimmed V and J ends, which lost 0 bases and 5 bases, there was a span of 17 bases. CDR3 loop: CASSLGGNIRRETQYF. In DNA, the CDR3 is TGCGCCAGCAGCTTGGGGGGAAACATCCGCCGGGAGACCCAGTACTTC. Complete variable domain (other parts from reference TRBV5-1 and TRBJ2-5): KAGVTQTPRYLIKTRGQQVTLSCSPISGHRSVSWYQQTPGQGLQFLFEYFSETQRNKGNFPGRFSGRQFSNSRSEMNVSTLELGDSALYLCASSLGGNIRRETQYFGPGTRLLVL.

The chain recombines TRBV12-5 with TRBJ2-5; maybe TRBD1 (6 bases). Judging by the DNA end, TRBJ2-7 fits better; the J call may be wrong. The CDR3 consists of 15 residues. CDR1 and CDR2 (germline): LGHNT, FRNRAP. In DNA form, the CDR3 reads TGTGCTAGTGGTTTGGGCCAGGGGAATCTCGACGAGCAGTACTTC. It codes for CASGLGQGNLDEQYF.

This clonotype has a handful of counts. V gene TRBV29-1 combines with J gene TRBJ2-5, with D perhaps TRBD1 or TRBD2 (5 bases each). The assigned J gene may be wrong: the sequence end matches TRBJ2-7 better. The germline V gene has CDR1 SQVTM and CDR2 ANQGSEA. The CDR3 is made up of 14 amino acids. The CDR3 protein is CSVEKGTRGDEQYF. CDR3 nucleotides: TGCAGCGTTGAAAAGGGAACACGAGGGGACGAGCAGTACTTC.

The V call is TRBV9, the J call TRBJ2-3; TRBD2 matches 8 bases. The germline CDR1 and CDR2 sequences are SGDLS and YYNGEE. This CDR3 spans 16 amino acids. With V trimmed by 0 bases and J by 4 bases, 7 bases remained unmatched. The CDR3 protein is CASSVGSGGHPDTQYF. CDR3 nucleotide sequence: TGTGCCAGCAGCGTAGGGTCGGGAGGGCATCCAGATACGCAGTATTTT. Variable domain in full (rest from reference TRBV9 and TRBJ2-3): DSGVTQTPKHLITATGQRVTLRCSPRSGDLSVYWYQQSLDQGLQFLIQYYNGEERAKGNILERFSAQQFPDLHSELNLSSLELGDSALYFCASSVGSGGHPDTQYFGPGTRLTVL.

This clonotype was seen only a few times. The chain couples TRBV29-1 to TRBJ2-1, with 12 bases fitting TRBD1. The germline V gene has CDR1 SQVTM and CDR2 ANQGSEA. The V gene end was trimmed by 6 bases and the J gene end by 7 bases; junction bases not matched to a gene: 7. The CDR3 loop spans 14 amino acids. The CDR3 loop is CSVAGQGATNEQFF. The CDR3 region has the DNA TGCAGCGTCGCGGGACAGGGGGCGACGAATGAGCAGTTCTTC.

This rearrangement joins TRBV20-1 to TRBJ2-5; 9 bases agree with TRBD1. This CDR3 contains 17 residues. CDR1 is DFQATT and CDR2 is SNEGSKA in the germline V gene (reference sequence). With 0 bases clipped from V and 1 base from J, the junction kept 9 bases outside the gene matches. The CDR3 is CSARDPQTGGSQETQYF. The CDR3 nucleotides read TGCAGTGCTAGAGACCCTCAAACAGGGGGCTCCCAAGAGACCCAGTACTTC.

This clonotype was found a few times. The chain uses TRBV6-5 and TRBJ2-7, with 7 bases matching TRBD1. The germline gives CDR1 MNHEY, CDR2 SVGAGI. The V gene end was trimmed by 6 bases and the J gene end by 6 bases; junction bases not matched to a gene: 8. This CDR3 has 13 amino acids. CDR3 coding DNA: TGTGCCAGCAGGTACCGACAGGGTTCCGAGCAGTACTTC. Its protein is CASRYRQGSEQYF.

In this sample, this clonotype turned up a few times. CDR3 nucleotides: TGTGCCAGCAGCTTTGCACCCGGGAGCGAGCAGTACTTC. Its translation: CASSFAPGSEQYF. J is TRBJ2-7 and V is TRBV3-1; possibly TRBD2 for D (6 bases). Trimming took off 5 bases at V and 6 bases at J, with 14 bases between the two ends. Germline V gives CDR1 LGHDT, CDR2 YNNKEL (reference sequence). This CDR3 is built from 13 residues.

This clonotype has ten or more counts. This chain joins TRBV29-1 and TRBJ1-5; 7 positions match TRBD1. The CDR3 loop spans 13 amino acids. The germline V gene has CDR1 SQVTM and CDR2 ANQGSEA. V shed 6 bases, J shed 3 bases, and the junction held 5 bases outside the gene matches. The CDR3 reads CSVATGVNQPQHF. CDR3 sequence (DNA): TGCAGCGTGGCCACAGGGGTCAATCAGCCCCAGCATTTT.

This chain links TRBV14 with TRBJ1-2, with D perhaps matching TRBD1 (5 bases). The CDR3 has 14 residues. The germline CDR1 and CDR2 sequences are SGHDN and FVKESK. V was cut by 0 bases and J by 4 bases, with 9 bases left in between. The CDR3, as DNA: TGTGCCAGCAGCCAAGAACCAGGGCTCTATGGCTACACCTTC. This translates into CASSQEPGLYGYTF.

Comments on this clonotype: It is unclear where the CDR3 begins or ends on the DNA, so no DNA is shown, and the CDR3 is as TCRdb lists it. The chain links TRBV29-1 to TRBJ2-7. The CDR3 is 12 amino acids long, termini counted. Germline CDR1 is SQVTM and CDR2 is ANQGSEA. CDR3 protein: CSVGMGIREQYF.

The chain carries TRBV2 and TRBJ2-5, with 7 bases identical to TRBD1. This CDR3 spans 14 amino acids. Looked up from germline, CDR1 is SNHLY and CDR2 is FYNNEI. V dropped 3 bases and J dropped 5; count of bases not matched to a gene: 6. CDR3 sequence: CASSEDRTGETQYF. CDR3 nucleotide sequence: TGTGCCAGCAGTGAGGACAGGACGGGGGAGACCCAGTACTTC. Supplemented by reference TRBV2 and TRBJ2-5, the full variable domain reads EPEVTQTPSHQVTQMGQEVILRCVPISNHLYFYWYRQILGQKVEFLVSFYNNEISEKSEIFDDQFSVERPDGSNFTLKIRSTKLEDSAMYFCASSEDRTGETQYFGPGTRLLVL.

This clonotype was observed a few times. CDR3 coding DNA: TGTGCCAGCAGCCCATTCATAAGCGGGAGCCCCGGGGAGCTGTTTTTT. Amino acids: CASSPFISGSPGELFF. V usage is TRBV7-9 and J usage is TRBJ2-2; TRBD2 aligns across 8 bases. This CDR3 has 16 amino acids. Germline V CDR1 and CDR2: SEHNR, FQNEAQ (reference sequence). The V and J ends lost 5 bases and 6 bases, in that order; junction bases with no gene match: 11.

This clonotype was detected a few times. The chain has TRBV20-1 and TRBJ2-3; D uncertain. Germline CDR1 DFQATT, CDR2 SNEGSKA (reference sequence). CDR3 length equals 14 residues. V lost 4 bases to trimming and J lost 0 bases, with 11 bases between them. The CDR3 DNA reads as TGCAGTGCTATCGGGCAGGCAAGCACAGATACGCAGTATTTT. It specifies CSAIGQASTDTQYF.

This clonotype came up a few times. The chain recombines TRBV2 with TRBJ2-3; the D gene is possibly TRBD2 (6 bases). CDR3 length: 13 residues. The V end was cut by 7 bases, the J end by 3 bases, with 11 bases between. Germline CDR1 SNHLY, CDR2 FYNNEI. CDR3 nucleotide sequence: TGTGCCAGCATGGGGGGTAAAACAGATACGCAGTATTTT. Amino acid sequence: CASMGGKTDTQYF.

The chain couples TRBV15 to TRBJ2-5; a weak D match, TRBD1 (6 bases). The CDR3 length is 15 residues. The germline CDR1 and CDR2 sequences are LNHNV and YYDKDF (reference sequence). V gave up 0 bases and J gave up 13 bases, with 21 bases separating them. The CDR3 bases are TGTGCCACCAGCAGAGATCAGGACAGCCAAGAGACTCGGTACTTC. This encodes CATSRDQDSQETRYF.

This chain links TRBV20-1 with TRBJ1-2, with 7 bases lining up with TRBD1. The germline V gene encodes CDR1 DFQATT and CDR2 SNEGSKA (reference sequence). CDR3 size: 16 residues. The ends lost 6 bases at V and 8 bases at J; junction bases unmatched: 21. In DNA form, the CDR3 reads TGCAGTGCCGATCCACAGGGGAGGGGAACTGCGGGAGGCTACACCTTC. It translates to CSADPQGRGTAGGYTF.

The chain recombines TRBV28 with TRBJ2-1; 9 nucleotides align to TRBD2. The germline V gene has CDR1 MDHEN and CDR2 SYDVKM. This CDR3 has 14 residues. V was clipped by 6 bases and J by 4 bases; unmatched bases: 4. CDR3 sequence: CASSWAGGYNEQFF. CDR3 nucleotides: TGTGCCAGCAGCTGGGCGGGAGGGTACAATGAGCAGTTCTTC.

V usage is TRBV5-1 and J usage is TRBJ1-2; possible D gene TRBD1, 6 bases. The V gene's germline CDR1 is SGHRS and CDR2 YFSETQ. The V end lost 3 bases, the J end lost 0 bases, and 12 bases lay between the germline ends. The CDR3 contains 15 residues. CDR3 coding DNA: TGCGCCAGCAGCTCAGCGACAGGAGCTAACTATGGCTACACCTTC. Encoded protein: CASSSATGANYGYTF.

The chain is built from TRBV25-1 and TRBJ2-2, with D possibly being TRBD1 or TRBD2 (5 bases each). V dropped 6 bases and J dropped 6 bases, with 14 bases sitting between them. CDR3 length: 14 amino acids. Per germline, CDR1 MGHDK and CDR2 SYGVNS. The CDR3 loop is CASSRDLGAGELFF. CDR3 nucleotides: TGTGCCAGCAGCCGGGACCTCGGGGCCGGGGAGCTGTTTTTT.